This T cell receptor (beta chain) is drawn from a study of blood T cells in healthy people across ages. Study outcomes and limitations: Estimates drawn from one million T cells were deemed to understate diversity.

Trimming cost V 3 bases and J 2 bases, with 5 bases left between them. Germline CDR1 SGHTA, CDR2 FQGNSA. CDR3 length: 13 amino acids. This clonotype was detected once. Its antigen is unknown. With a J-beta primer mix and a sample-barcoded 5' primer, a second PCR ran about 7 to 12 cycles. TCRdb redid the calling of the 5' RACE reads with MiXCR, one entry per CDR3 protein. Of 650,000 to 700,000 distinct CDR3 sequences in the sample, roughly 32% were seen once. The chain uses TRBV7-2 and TRBJ2-1; no clear D. Sequenced sample: blood. The receptor was derived from a woman of 80 years or more in good health. CDR3 DNA sequence: TGTGCCAGCAGCTTCACTGCCTACAATGAGCAGTTCTTC. It encodes CASSFTAYNEQFF. Complete variable domain (other parts from reference TRBV7-2 and TRBJ2-1): GAGVSQSPSNKVTEKGKDVELRCDPISGHTALYWYRQSLGQGLEFLIYFQGNSAPDKSGLPSDRFSAERTGGSVSTLTIQRTQQEDSAVYLCASSFTAYNEQFFGPGTRLTVL.